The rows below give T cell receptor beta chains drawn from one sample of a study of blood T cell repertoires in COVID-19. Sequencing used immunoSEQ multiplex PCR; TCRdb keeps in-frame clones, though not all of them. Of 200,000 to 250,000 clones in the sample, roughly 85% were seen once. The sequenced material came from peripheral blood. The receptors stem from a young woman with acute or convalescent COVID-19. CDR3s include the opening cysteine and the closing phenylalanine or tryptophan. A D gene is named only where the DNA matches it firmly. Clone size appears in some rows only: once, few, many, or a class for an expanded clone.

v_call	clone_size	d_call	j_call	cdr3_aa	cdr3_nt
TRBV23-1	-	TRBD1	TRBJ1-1	CAALGGQYTEAFF	TGCGCCGCTCTTGGGGGACAGTACACTGAAGCTTTCTTT
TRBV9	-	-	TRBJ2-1	CASSAEGRTDYNEQFF	TGTGCCAGCAGCGCTGAGGGAAGGACAGATTACAATGAGCAGTTCTTC
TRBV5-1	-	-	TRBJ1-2	CASSFQGSYGYTF	TGCGCCAGCAGCTTTCAGGGCTCCTATGGCTACACCTTC
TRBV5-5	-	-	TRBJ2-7	CASSWGPTYEQYF	TGTGCCAGCAGCTGGGGGCCAACCTACGAGCAGTACTTC
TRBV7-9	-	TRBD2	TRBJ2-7	CASSLVTSDYEQYF	TGTGCCAGCAGCTTAGTGACTAGCGACTACGAGCAGTACTTC
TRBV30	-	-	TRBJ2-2	CAWSPVGVTGELFF	TGTGCCTGGAGCCCGGTAGGGGTTACCGGGGAGCTGTTTTTT
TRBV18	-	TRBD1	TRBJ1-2	CASSPDPGQSYGYTF	TGTGCCAGCTCACCGGATCCGGGACAGAGCTATGGCTACACCTTC
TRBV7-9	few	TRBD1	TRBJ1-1	CASSLSLGQANTEAFF	TGTGCCAGCAGCTTAAGTTTGGGACAGGCGAACACTGAAGCTTTCTTT
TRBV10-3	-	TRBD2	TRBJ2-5	CAISGEGRETQYF	TGTGCCATCAGTGGGGAGGGACGGGAGACCCAGTACTTC
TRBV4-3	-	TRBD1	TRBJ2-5	CASSQDRGWRETQYF	TGCGCCAGCAGCCAGGACAGGGGTTGGAGGGAGACCCAGTACTTC
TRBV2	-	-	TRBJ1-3	CASSADTLHTIYF	TGTGCCAGCAGCGCTGACACCCTTCACACCATATATTTT
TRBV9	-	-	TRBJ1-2	CASSVGVGDGYTF	TGTGCCAGCAGCGTAGGGGTCGGGGATGGCTACACCTTC
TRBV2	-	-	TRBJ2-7	CASSEPGQSYEQYF	TGTGCCAGCAGTGAGCCGGGACAATCCTACGAGCAGTACTTC
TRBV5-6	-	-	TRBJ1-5	CASSSTGFNQPQHF	TGTGCCAGCAGCTCCACAGGGTTCAATCAGCCCCAGCATTTT
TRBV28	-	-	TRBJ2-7	CASSPGASYEQYF	TGTGCCAGCAGCCCAGGGGCCTCCTACGAGCAGTACTTC
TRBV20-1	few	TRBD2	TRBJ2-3	CSASSLAGSTDTQYF	TGCAGTGCTAGTAGCCTAGCGGGTAGCACAGATACGCAGTATTTT
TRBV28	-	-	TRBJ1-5	CASSFGTNSNQPQHF	TGTGCCAGCAGTTTTGGGACTAATAGCAATCAGCCCCAGCATTTT